One and the same sample provided the 21 T cell receptor beta chains below, sequenced in a study of control samples from healthy donors and cancer patients. Profiling relied on immunoSEQ multiplex PCR, and the TCRdb table lists in-frame clones only, not all of them. The sample has about 110,000 clones, roughly nine tenths seen once. Sequenced material: blood. The receptors stem from a human donor in good health. The donor label of this sample is uncertain.

The CDR3 DNA reads as TGTGCCAGCAGCCTGACGATAGCGGGGGATAAAGAGACCCAGTACTTC. It specifies CASSLTIAGDKETQYF. This chain connects TRBV7-9 to TRBJ2-5; 9 bases line up with TRBD2. CDR3 length equals 16 residues. In germline, CDR1 is SEHNR, CDR2 FQNEAQ (reference sequence). V shed 5 bases and J 3 bases; nucleotides not matched to a gene: 10.

The chain joins TRBV9 to TRBJ2-1, with 8 nucleotides matching TRBD2. The junction had 2 bases not matched to a gene; V was cut back by 0 bases and J by 0 bases. The CDR3 length is 16 residues. The V gene's germline CDR1 is SGDLS and CDR2 YYNGEE. As DNA, the CDR3 is TGTGCCAGCAGCGTAGACAGCGGGGGCTCCTACAATGAGCAGTTCTTC. Its protein is CASSVDSGGSYNEQFF.

The chain joins TRBV7-2 to TRBJ2-5; possible D gene TRBD2, 5 bases. This CDR3 is built from 16 residues. From germline, CDR1 is SGHTA and CDR2 FQGNSA. Trimming took off 1 base at V and 1 base at J, with 13 bases between the two ends. In DNA form, the CDR3 reads TGTGCCAGCAGCTTAGAAGTTCGTGGGAGCCAAGAGACCCAGTACTTC. This sequence encodes CASSLEVRGSQETQYF.

The rearrangement links TRBV24-1 to TRBJ2-3, with 9 bases lining up with TRBD1. The V gene end was trimmed by 4 bases and the J gene end by 2 bases; junction bases not matched to a gene: 9. The CDR3 is 17 amino acids. Germline V gives CDR1 KGHDR, CDR2 SFDVKD. The CDR3 here is CATSDPGTGTFTDTQYF. The CDR3, as DNA: TGTGCCACCAGTGACCCCGGGACAGGGACTTTCACAGATACGCAGTATTTT.

The chain recombines TRBV19 with TRBJ2-7; TRBD2 is a possible D gene (6 bases). Trimming pared 10 bases from V and 2 bases from J, leaving 21 bases between. The germline CDR1 and CDR2 sequences are LNHDA and SQIVND (reference sequence). The length of the CDR3 is 15 residues. CDR3 sequence: CAIPEPGDTPYEQYF. The CDR3 nucleotides are TGTGCCATCCCCGAACCGGGGGATACACCCTACGAGCAGTACTTC.

This clone occurred once. This sequence joins TRBV10-2 and TRBJ1-4; D not resolved. Trimming pared 3 bases from V and 8 bases from J, leaving 10 bases between. The CDR3 totals 13 residues. Germline V CDR1 and CDR2: WSHSY, SAAADI. The CDR3 spells CASSDSVREKLFF. The CDR3 region has the DNA TGCGCCAGCAGTGATTCTGTGAGGGAAAAACTGTTTTTT.

The CDR3 DNA reads as TGTGCCAGCAGCGTAGATGGGGGGAACACTGAAGCTTTCTTT. Residues: CASSVDGGNTEAFF. The chain combines TRBV9 with TRBJ1-1; D is possibly TRBD1 (5 bases). Trimming left V 0 bases short and J 1 base short, with 7 bases between. Per the germline V gene, CDR1 is SGDLS and CDR2 is YYNGEE. The CDR3 extends over 14 amino acids.

This chain links TRBV2 with TRBJ2-7; a weak D match, TRBD1 (5 bases). CDR3 length equals 13 residues. The V end was cut by 8 bases, the J end by 0 bases, with 11 bases between. Germline V gene data show CDR1 as SNHLY and CDR2 as FYNNEI. The CDR3 is CASFDRNSYEQYF. The CDR3 region has the DNA TGTGCCAGCTTTGACAGAAACTCCTACGAGCAGTACTTC. The variable domain in full, completed from reference TRBV2 and TRBJ2-7, reads EPEVTQTPSHQVTQMGQEVILRCVPISNHLYFYWYRQILGQKVEFLVSFYNNEISEKSEIFDDQFSVERPDGSNFTLKIRSTKLEDSAMYFCASFDRNSYEQYFGPGTRLTVT.

This clone appeared a single time. CDR3 nucleotide sequence: TGTGCCAGCAGCGTACTTATGAACACTGAAGCTTTCTTT. Translation: CASSVLMNTEAFF. The chain recombines TRBV9 with TRBJ1-1, with D unresolved. V was shortened by 1 base and J by 0 bases, with 4 bases between the two germline ends. Germline V lookup: CDR1 SGDLS, CDR2 YYNGEE. This CDR3 is built from 13 residues.

This clone was detected once. The chain links TRBV7-3 to TRBJ1-1; D unclear. The CDR3 length is 13 residues. V lost 5 bases to trimming and J lost 5 bases, with 12 bases between them. Germline loops: CDR1 SGHTA, CDR2 FQGTGA. DNA for the CDR3: TGTGCCAGCAGCGCCTATCACGGGACTGAAGCTTTCTTT. The encoded protein is CASSAYHGTEAFF.

J is TRBJ1-2 and V is TRBV7-2; TRBD1 might be the D (5 bases). The V gene's germline CDR1 is SGHTA and CDR2 FQGNSA. V lost 5 bases, J lost 5 bases, and 15 bases lay in between. The CDR3 extends over 14 amino acids. This CDR3 reads CASSSSGGGYGYTF. The CDR3 coding sequence is TGTGCCAGCAGCAGCTCCGGGGGAGGGTATGGCTACACCTTC.

This chain links TRBV4-2 with TRBJ2-7, with a weak D call TRBD1 (6 bases). CDR3 size: 14 residues. Between the trimmed V and J ends, which lost 0 bases and 5 bases, there was a span of 11 bases. Germline CDR1 is LGHNA and CDR2 is YNFKEQ. CDR3 loop: CASSQDQGFDEQYF. The CDR3 bases are TGTGCCAGCAGCCAAGATCAGGGGTTCGACGAGCAGTACTTC.

V is TRBV9 and J is TRBJ1-2; the match to TRBD1 covers 9 bases. V lost 4 bases to trimming and J lost 5 bases; unmatched junction nucleotides: 6. CDR1 and CDR2 from the germline V gene are SGDLS and YYNGEE. The CDR3 runs to 14 residues. The CDR3 nucleotides are TGTGCCAGCAGCTATGGGACAGGGAGTTATGGCTACACCTTC. It yields the protein CASSYGTGSYGYTF.

This chain connects TRBV18 to TRBJ2-1; a weak D match, TRBD2 (5 bases). CDR3 length: 14 amino acids. Trimming shortened V by 3 bases and J by 9 bases, and 15 bases separated the two germline ends. CDR1 is KGHSH, CDR2 LQKENI, per germline. For the CDR3, the DNA is TGTGCCAGCTCACCCACTCTCGGGGAAACTGAGCAGTTCTTC. Translated, it gives CASSPTLGETEQFF.

The V gene is TRBV11-2, the J gene TRBJ1-1, with 7 bases lining up with TRBD1. This CDR3 has 12 amino acids. The trim removed 5 bases at V and 11 bases at J, leaving 8 bases unmatched. Per the germline V gene, CDR1 is SGHAT and CDR2 is FQNNGV. The CDR3 sequence: CASSDQQGEAFF. The CDR3 DNA reads TGTGCCAGCAGCGACCAGCAGGGGGAGGCTTTCTTT.

This chain links TRBV6-5 with TRBJ1-2, with D possibly being TRBD1 (5 bases). The CDR3 has 14 residues. The V gene's germline CDR1 is MNHEY and CDR2 SVGAGI. V gave up 6 bases and J gave up 5 bases, with 16 bases separating them. CDR3 loop: CASSLFLGEYGYTF. CDR3 DNA sequence: TGTGCCAGCAGCCTCTTCCTAGGGGAATATGGCTACACCTTC.

The J gene is TRBJ2-3, the V gene TRBV2, with D possibly matching TRBD2 (5 bases). V was pared by 0 bases and J by 2 bases, with 12 bases between. The CDR3 is 16 residues long. Germline CDR1 and CDR2: SNHLY and FYNNEI. In DNA form, the CDR3 reads TGTGCCAGCAGTGAAGCCCCGTTGCGGGCCACAGATACGCAGTATTTT. It is translated as CASSEAPLRATDTQYF.

The rearrangement uses TRBV6-5 and TRBJ1-5; a possible D gene is TRBD1 (6 bases). Germline V lookup: CDR1 MNHEY, CDR2 SVGAGI. V was pared by 5 bases and J by 4 bases, with 15 bases between. This CDR3 region has 15 residues. The CDR3: CASSPADRRNQPQHF. DNA for the CDR3: TGTGCCAGCAGTCCCGCTGACAGGAGGAATCAGCCCCAGCATTTT.

The chain carries TRBV2 and TRBJ1-4; the match to TRBD1 covers 9 bases. V gave up 8 bases and J gave up 7 bases; unmatched junction bases: 8. The germline CDR1 and CDR2 sequences are SNHLY and FYNNEI. The CDR3 runs 14 residues. The CDR3 sequence is CASRRDRESEKLFF. The CDR3 DNA sequence: TGTGCCAGCCGTCGGGACAGGGAATCTGAAAAACTGTTTTTT.

The chain carries TRBV27 and TRBJ1-1; 9 bases line up with TRBD1. The J segment lost 4 bases and the V segment lost 2 bases, leaving 2 bases of the junction unmatched. Germline assignment: CDR1 MNHEY and CDR2 SMNVEV (reference sequence). This CDR3 contains 14 residues. In DNA form, the CDR3 reads TGTGCCAGCAGTTTACAGACAGGGGGCACTGAAGCTTTCTTT. It translates to CASSLQTGGTEAFF.

The genes are TRBV20-1 and TRBJ2-3; 7 bases map to TRBD2. From germline, CDR1 is DFQATT and CDR2 SNEGSKA (reference sequence). The CDR3 contains 14 residues. J lost 1 base, V lost 3 bases, and 4 bases had no gene match. CDR3 amino acids: CSASRLAGTDTQYF. The CDR3 DNA sequence: TGCAGTGCTAGTAGGCTAGCGGGCACAGATACGCAGTATTTT.